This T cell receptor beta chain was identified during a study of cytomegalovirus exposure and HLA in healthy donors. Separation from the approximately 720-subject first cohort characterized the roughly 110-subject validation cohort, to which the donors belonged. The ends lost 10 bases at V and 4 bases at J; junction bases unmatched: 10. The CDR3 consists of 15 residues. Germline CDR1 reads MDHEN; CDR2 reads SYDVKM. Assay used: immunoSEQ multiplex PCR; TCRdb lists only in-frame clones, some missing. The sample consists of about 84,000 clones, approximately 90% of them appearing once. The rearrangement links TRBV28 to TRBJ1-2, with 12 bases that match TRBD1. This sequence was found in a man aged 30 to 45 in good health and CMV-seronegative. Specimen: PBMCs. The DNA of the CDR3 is TGTGCCACCCATGGGACAGGGGGCGAATTCTATGGCTACACCTTC. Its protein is CATHGTGGEFYGYTF.